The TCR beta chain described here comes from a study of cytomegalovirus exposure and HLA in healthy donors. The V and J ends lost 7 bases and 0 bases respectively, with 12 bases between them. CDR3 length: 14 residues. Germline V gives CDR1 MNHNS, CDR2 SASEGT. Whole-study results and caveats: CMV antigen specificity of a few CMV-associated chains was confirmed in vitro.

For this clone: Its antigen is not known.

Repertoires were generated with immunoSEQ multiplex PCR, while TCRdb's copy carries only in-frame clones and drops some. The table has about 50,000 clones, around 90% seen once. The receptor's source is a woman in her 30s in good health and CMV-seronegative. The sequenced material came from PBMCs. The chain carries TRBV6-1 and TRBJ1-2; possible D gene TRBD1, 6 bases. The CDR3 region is CASIPGVTNYGYTF. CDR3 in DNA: TGTGCCAGCATTCCAGGGGTTACTAACTATGGCTACACCTTC.